This T cell receptor beta chain came from a study of T cells in tumors after PD-1 blockade. Background on the study: No patient had prior checkpoint blockade, systemic immunosuppression, or radiotherapy within 4 weeks. Either cemiplimab 350 mg every 2 weeks or pembrolizumab 200 mg every 3 weeks was given.

The junction had 16 bases not matched to a gene; V was cut back by 4 bases and J by 4 bases. CDR3 length: 18 residues. Germline CDR1 reads GTSNPN; CDR2 reads SVGIG (reference sequence). Here immunoSEQ multiplex PCR was the method, and the copy in TCRdb shows in-frame clones only, minus some. The sample has 50,000 or so clones; nearly 80% are singletons. Overall study results and limits: Some novel exhausted tumor clones appeared in pre-treatment blood, suggesting peripheral recruitment.

Notes on this clone: Its antigen is undetermined.

This clonotype was sampled from a human donor with basal cell carcinoma. The gene calls are TRBV30 and TRBJ1-6; 7 nucleotides line up with TRBD1. This material consisted of PBMCs, taken before anti-PD-1 treatment. CDR3 protein: CAWTGGRAGTDYNSPLHF. CDR3 DNA: TGTGCCTGGACCGGAGGGAGGGCCGGGACAGATTATAATTCACCCCTCCACTTT.